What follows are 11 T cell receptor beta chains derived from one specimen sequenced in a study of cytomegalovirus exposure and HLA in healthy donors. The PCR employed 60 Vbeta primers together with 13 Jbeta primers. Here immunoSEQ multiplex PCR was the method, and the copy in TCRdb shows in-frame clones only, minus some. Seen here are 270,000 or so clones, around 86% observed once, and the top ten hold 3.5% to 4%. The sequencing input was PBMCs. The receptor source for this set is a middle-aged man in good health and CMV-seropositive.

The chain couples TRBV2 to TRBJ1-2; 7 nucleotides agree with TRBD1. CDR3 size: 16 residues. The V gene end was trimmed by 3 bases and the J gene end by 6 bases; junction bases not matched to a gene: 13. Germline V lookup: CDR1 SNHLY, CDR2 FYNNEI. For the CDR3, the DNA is TGTGCCAGCAGTGAGTACAACAGGGGAGTGCCCGATGGCTACACCTTC. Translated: CASSEYNRGVPDGYTF.

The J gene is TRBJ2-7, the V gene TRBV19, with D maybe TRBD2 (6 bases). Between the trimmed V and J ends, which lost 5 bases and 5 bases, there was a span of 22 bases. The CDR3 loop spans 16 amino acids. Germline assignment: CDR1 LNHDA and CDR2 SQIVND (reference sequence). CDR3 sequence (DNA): TGTGCCAGTAGTCCCCTCGAGCGGGCCCTCCTACACGAGCAGTACTTC. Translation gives CASSPLERALLHEQYF.

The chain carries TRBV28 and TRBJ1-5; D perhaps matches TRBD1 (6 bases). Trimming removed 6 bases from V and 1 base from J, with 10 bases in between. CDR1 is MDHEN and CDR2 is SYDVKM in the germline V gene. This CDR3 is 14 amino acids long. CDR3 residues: CASRGTSSNQPQHF. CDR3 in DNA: TGTGCCAGCAGAGGGACATCGAGCAATCAGCCCCAGCATTTT.

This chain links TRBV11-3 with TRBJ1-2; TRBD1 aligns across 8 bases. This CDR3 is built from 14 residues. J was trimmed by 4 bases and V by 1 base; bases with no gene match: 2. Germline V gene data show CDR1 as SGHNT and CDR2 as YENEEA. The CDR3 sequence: CASSLAGGVYGYTF. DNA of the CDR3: TGTGCCAGCAGCTTAGCAGGGGGCGTCTATGGCTACACCTTC.

CDR3 sequence: CASSRDRGWQETQYF. The CDR3 region has the DNA TGTGCCAGTAGTCGGGACAGGGGGTGGCAAGAGACCCAGTACTTC. The chain employs TRBV19 and TRBJ2-5; 11 nucleotides agree with TRBD1. There are 15 residues in the CDR3. With V trimmed by 5 bases and J by 2 bases, 4 bases remained unmatched. CDR1 LNHDA and CDR2 SQIVND come from the germline V gene (reference sequence). Full variable domain (outside the CDR3, taken from reference TRBV19 and TRBJ2-5): DGGITQSPKYLFRKEGQNVTLSCEQNLNHDAMYWYRQDPGQGLRLIYYSQIVNDFQKGDIAEGYSVSREKKESFPLTVTSAQKNPTAFYLCASSRDRGWQETQYFGPGTRLLVL.

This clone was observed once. The CDR3: CASSGSLALNSYEQYF. The CDR3 DNA sequence: TGTGCCAGCAGCGGGTCCCTAGCACTCAACTCCTACGAGCAGTACTTC. The genes are TRBV9 and TRBJ2-7, with D perhaps TRBD2 (5 bases). The CDR3 has 16 amino acids. V gave up 3 bases and J gave up 0 bases, with 16 bases separating them. Germline loops: CDR1 SGDLS, CDR2 YYNGEE.

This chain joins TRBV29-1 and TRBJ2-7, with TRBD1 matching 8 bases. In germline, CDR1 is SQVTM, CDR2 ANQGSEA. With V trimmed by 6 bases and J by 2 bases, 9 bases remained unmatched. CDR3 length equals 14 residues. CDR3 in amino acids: CSVVKGQGPYEQYF. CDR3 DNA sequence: TGCAGCGTCGTGAAAGGACAGGGACCCTACGAGCAGTACTTC.

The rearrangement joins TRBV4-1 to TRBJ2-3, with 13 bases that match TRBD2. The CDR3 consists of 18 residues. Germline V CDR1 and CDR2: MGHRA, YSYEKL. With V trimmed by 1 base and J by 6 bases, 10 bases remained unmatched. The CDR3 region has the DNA TGCGCCAGCAGCCAAGGGGACCCGGGACTAGCGGGGAACGATACGCAGTATTTT. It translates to CASSQGDPGLAGNDTQYF.

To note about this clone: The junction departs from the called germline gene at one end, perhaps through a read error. CDR3 region: CASSYSGVAGGGFF. CDR3 coding DNA: TGTGCCAGCAGTTACTCGGGCGTAGCGGGAGGAGGGTTCTTC. This chain connects TRBV6-6 to TRBJ2-7; 10 bases match TRBD2. Germline V gene sequence: CDR1 MNHNY, CDR2 SVGAGI (reference sequence). The CDR3 has 14 residues.

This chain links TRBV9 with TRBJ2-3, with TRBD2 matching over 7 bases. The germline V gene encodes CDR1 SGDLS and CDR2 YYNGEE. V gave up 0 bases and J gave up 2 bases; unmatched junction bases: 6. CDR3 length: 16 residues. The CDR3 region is CASSVGGSGYTDTQYF. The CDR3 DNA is TGTGCCAGCAGCGTAGGGGGTAGCGGGTACACAGATACGCAGTATTTT.

This chain's CDR3 is CASSLDFGTGVVGYGYTF. CDR3 nucleotides: TGTGCCAGCAGCTTAGATTTTGGGACAGGGGTCGTAGGCTATGGCTACACCTTC. The V and J genes are TRBV7-8 and TRBJ1-2; 10 bases are a match to TRBD1. V was clipped by 1 base and J by 4 bases; unmatched bases: 12. The CDR3 has 18 residues. Germline CDR1 and CDR2: SGHVS and FQNEAQ.